Presented here are 4 T cell receptor beta chains from one specimen sequenced in a study of blood T cells in healthy people across ages (dated by TCRdb to the mid-2010s). The library was made by 5' RACE. This sample was sequenced with an Illumina HiSeq 2500. The second PCR ran for about 6 to 11 cycles and used a J-beta primer mix along with a sample-barcoded 5' primer. In TCRdb, the public reads were trimmed at Q25 with fastp and aligned with MiXCR, with productive beta chains retained. Identical CDR3 proteins give one entry, which carries the most common genes and DNA. For this sample the table gives roughly 700,000 distinct CDR3 sequences, of which 32% were detected only once. About 16% of the sample lies in the top ten. Sequencing input: blood. Every receptor here comes from a woman older than 75 in good health. Donor details come from another sample of the same person, matched by shared clones.

This clonotype was counted many times. Sequence at one end of the junction differs from germline and may be a read error. V and J are TRBV7-2 and TRBJ2-7; 10 nucleotides agree with TRBD2. Germline CDR1 and CDR2: SGHTA and FQGNSA. This CDR3 comprises 15 residues. CDR3 coding DNA: TGTGCCAGCAACTTATCTAGCGGGGGACTTTACGAGCAGTACTTC. It is translated as CASNLSSGGLYEQYF.

V and J are TRBV7-2 and TRBJ2-4, with TRBD2 identical over 9 bases. The J call is uncertain, as TRBJ2-7 better fits the DNA end. The CDR3 length is 16 residues. The germline V gene encodes CDR1 SGHTA and CDR2 FQGNSA. The CDR3 is CASSLAVLAGRYEQYF. The CDR3 nucleotides are TGTGCCAGCAGCTTAGCAGTGCTAGCGGGAAGATACGAGCAGTACTTC.

The chain recombines TRBV7-2 with TRBJ2-1, with 9 bases matching TRBD2. Germline trimming cut 0 bases from V and 14 bases from J; bases unmatched to any gene: 11. Germline loops: CDR1 SGHTA, CDR2 FQGNSA. The CDR3 runs to 15 residues. The CDR3 region has the DNA TGTGCCAGCAGCTTAGCGGTCGGCGGGGGGGTTTCTGAGTTCTTC. Protein product: CASSLAVGGGVSEFF.

This clonotype was counted many times. This chain connects TRBV20-1 to TRBJ2-7; 8 nucleotides align to TRBD2. Germline assignment: CDR1 DFQATT and CDR2 SNEGSKA (reference sequence). This CDR3 is 14 amino acids long. The junction had 6 bases not matched to a gene; V was cut back by 0 bases and J by 5 bases. CDR3 sequence reads: CSARDPDGGDEQYF. The CDR3, as DNA: TGCAGTGCTAGAGATCCGGACGGGGGGGACGAGCAGTACTTC.